Below, one T cell receptor (beta chain) is given with its context. TCRdb's table, derived via immunoSEQ multiplex PCR, lists solely in-frame clones and lacks some. The sample lists 90,000 to 120,000 clones, about four fifths seen once, with 4.3% in the top ten. The V gene's germline CDR1 is SGHKS and CDR2 YYEKEE (reference sequence). The CDR3 contains 15 residues. J lost 4 bases, V lost 0 bases, and 5 bases had no gene match. This specimen belongs to a study of blood T cell repertoires in COVID-19. Source material: peripheral blood. The chain employs TRBV5-5 and TRBJ1-2; 8 bases map to TRBD1. This TCR derives from a man in his 70s with acute or convalescent COVID-19. This chain's CDR3 is CASSLADRESYGYTF. CDR3 DNA sequence: TGTGCCAGCAGCTTGGCGGACAGGGAGAGCTATGGCTACACCTTC.